Listed below are T cell receptor beta chains from one sample, sequenced in a study of cytomegalovirus exposure and HLA in healthy donors. The data were produced by immunoSEQ multiplex PCR, yet TCRdb's version contains in-frame clones alone and is incomplete. The repertoire holds some 170,000 clones, with 60% to 80% as singletons. The sample was PBMCs. Source of these receptors: a man aged 35 to 55 in good health and CMV-seropositive. The CDR3 runs from the conserved cysteine through the conserved F or W. The order of the fields is J gene, V gene, clone size, D gene, CDR3 protein, CDR3 DNA. A D gene is named only where the DNA matches it firmly. Size tells how often a clone was seen (once, few, many) or the class of an expanded clone, and some rows leave it out.

TRBJ1-1,TRBV27,NA,NA,CASTGGAEAFF,TGTGCCAGCACGGGGGGGGCTGAAGCTTTCTTT
TRBJ1-3,TRBV7-9,NA,NA,CASSPRGHSGNTIYF,TGTGCCAGCAGCCCGAGGGGACACTCTGGAAACACCATATATTTT
TRBJ2-1,TRBV2,NA,TRBD2,CASSETGLAGVDEQFF,TGTGCCAGCAGTGAGACTGGACTAGCGGGAGTTGATGAGCAGTTCTTC
TRBJ1-2,TRBV28,NA,NA,CASSYPGSNYGYTF,TGTGCCAGCAGTTATCCGGGTTCTAACTATGGCTACACCTTC
TRBJ2-7,TRBV6-6,NA,NA,CASRDSEQYF,TGTGCCAGCAGGGACAGCGAGCAGTACTTC
TRBJ2-1,TRBV4-1,once,NA,CASSQDQGGGVEQFF,TGCGCCAGCAGCCAAGATCAGGGGGGCGGGGTTGAGCAGTTCTTC
TRBJ1-2,TRBV28,few,NA,CASTPGYGYTF,TGTGCCAGCACACCGGGCTATGGCTACACCTTC
TRBJ2-5,TRBV18,NA,NA,CASSSLRETQYF,TGTGCCAGCTCATCCCTCCGAGAGACCCAGTACTTC
TRBJ1-4,TRBV7-8,NA,NA,CASSLTGSRLSEKLFF,TGTGCCAGCAGCCTCACAGGGTCGCGTCTATCTGAAAAACTGTTTTTT
TRBJ2-7,TRBV19,NA,TRBD1,CASSTRQGRYEQYF,TGTGCCAGTAGTACCAGACAGGGGAGATACGAGCAGTACTTC
TRBJ1-5,TRBV2,NA,TRBD1,CASRNRPGQGSSNQPQHF,TGTGCCAGCAGGAATCGTCCGGGACAGGGGTCTAGCAATCAGCCCCAGCATTTT
TRBJ2-1,TRBV2,NA,TRBD2,CASSRPGLAVLEQFF,TGTGCCAGCAGTCGTCCGGGACTAGCTGTCTTAGAGCAGTTCTTC
TRBJ2-7,TRBV5-1,NA,TRBD2,CASSLVLAGVGEQYF,TGCGCCAGCAGCTTGGTCTTAGCGGGAGTGGGCGAGCAGTACTTC
TRBJ1-5,TRBV2,NA,NA,CASSDTVYSNQPQHF,TGTGCCAGCAGTGACACAGTTTATAGCAATCAGCCCCAGCATTTT
TRBJ2-7,TRBV30,NA,NA,CASTGTWSSYEQYF,TGTGCCTCCACCGGGACTTGGTCCTCCTACGAGCAGTACTTC
TRBJ2-1,TRBV9,NA,NA,CASSVASSNYNEQFF,TGTGCCAGCAGCGTAGCCTCCTCTAACTACAATGAGCAGTTCTTC
TRBJ2-7,TRBV5-1,NA,TRBD1,CASSLGDSAYEQYF,TGCGCCAGCAGCTTGGGGGACAGTGCCTACGAGCAGTACTTC
TRBJ2-7,TRBV20-1,NA,NA,CSASVNYEQYF,TGCAGTGCTAGTGTAAATTACGAGCAGTACTTC
TRBJ2-7,TRBV28,NA,TRBD1,CASSLTRGLHEQYF,TGTGCCAGCAGTCTCACCAGGGGGCTCCACGAGCAGTACTTC
TRBJ2-7,TRBV11-3,NA,TRBD2,CASTPPREGLCNEQYF,TGTGCCAGCACCCCCCCCCGGGAGGGCCTGTGCAACGAGCAGTACTTC
TRBJ1-2,TRBV29-1,NA,NA,CSVEPWAVPYGYTF,TGCAGCGTTGAACCTTGGGCAGTCCCATATGGCTACACCTTC
TRBJ1-1,TRBV5-8,NA,NA,CASSFRVRANTEAFF,TGTGCCAGCAGCTTCAGGGTAAGGGCCAACACTGAAGCTTTCTTT
TRBJ2-7,TRBV29-1,NA,TRBD2,CSGRGEDYEQYF,TGCAGCGGCCGGGGGGAGGACTACGAGCAGTACTTC
TRBJ1-2,TRBV7-2,NA,TRBD1,CASSPRGDRGDYGYTF,TGTGCCAGCAGCCCTCGGGGGGACAGGGGTGACTATGGCTACACCTTC
TRBJ1-6,TRBV2,once,NA,CASSPRLRSPLHF,TGTGCCAGCAGTCCACGACTAAGGTCACCCCTCCACTTT
TRBJ2-2,TRBV2,NA,NA,CASSPLAAGELFF,TGTGCCAGCAGTCCTTTGGCGGCCGGGGAGCTGTTTTTT
TRBJ1-1,TRBV9,NA,NA,CASSPPLTLRGGAFF,TGTGCCAGCAGCCCACCTCTAACGTTACGCGGGGGAGCTTTCTTT
TRBJ2-7,TRBV2,few,TRBD2,CASVPKTSGSTHEQYF,TGTGCCAGTGTCCCAAAGACTAGCGGGAGCACCCACGAGCAGTACTTC
TRBJ2-7,TRBV5-1,NA,NA,CASSFDGVVYEQYF,TGCGCCAGCAGCTTCGACGGGGTTGTCTACGAGCAGTACTTC
TRBJ2-5,TRBV7-9,NA,NA,CASSLSSGRQETQYF,TGTGCCAGCAGCTTAAGTTCAGGTAGACAAGAGACCCAGTACTTC